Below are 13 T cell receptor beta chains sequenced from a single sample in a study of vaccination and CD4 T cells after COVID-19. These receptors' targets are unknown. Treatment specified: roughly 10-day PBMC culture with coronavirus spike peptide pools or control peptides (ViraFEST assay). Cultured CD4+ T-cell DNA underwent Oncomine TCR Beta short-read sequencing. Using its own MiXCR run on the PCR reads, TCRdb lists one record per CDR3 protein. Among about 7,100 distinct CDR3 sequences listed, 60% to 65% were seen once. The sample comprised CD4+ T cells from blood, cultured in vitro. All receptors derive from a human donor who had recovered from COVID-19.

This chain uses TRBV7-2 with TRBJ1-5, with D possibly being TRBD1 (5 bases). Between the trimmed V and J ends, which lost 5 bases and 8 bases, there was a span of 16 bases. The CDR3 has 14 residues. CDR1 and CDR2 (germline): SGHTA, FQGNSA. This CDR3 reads CASSNRDLGKPQHF. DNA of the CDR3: TGTGCCAGCAGCAATAGGGACCTGGGAAAGCCCCAGCATTTT.

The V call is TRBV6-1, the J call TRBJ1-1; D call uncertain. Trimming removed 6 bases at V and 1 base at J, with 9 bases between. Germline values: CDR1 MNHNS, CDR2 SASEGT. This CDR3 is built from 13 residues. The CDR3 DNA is TGTGCCAGCAGATGGGGTTCGAACACTGAAGCTTTCTTT. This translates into CASRWGSNTEAFF.

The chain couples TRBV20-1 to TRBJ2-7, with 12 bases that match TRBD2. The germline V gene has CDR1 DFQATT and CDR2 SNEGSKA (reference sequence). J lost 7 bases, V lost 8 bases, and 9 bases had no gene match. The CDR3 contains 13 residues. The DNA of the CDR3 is TGCAGTTCCCAGACTAGCGGGGGACTTGAGCAGTACTTC. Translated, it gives CSSQTSGGLEQYF.

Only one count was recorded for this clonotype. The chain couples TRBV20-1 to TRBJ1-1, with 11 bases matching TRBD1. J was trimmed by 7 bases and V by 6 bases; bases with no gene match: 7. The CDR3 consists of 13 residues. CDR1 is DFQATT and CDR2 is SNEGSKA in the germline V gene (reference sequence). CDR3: CSAPDRGHGEAFF. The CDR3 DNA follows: TGCAGTGCCCCGGACAGGGGGCATGGTGAAGCTTTCTTT.

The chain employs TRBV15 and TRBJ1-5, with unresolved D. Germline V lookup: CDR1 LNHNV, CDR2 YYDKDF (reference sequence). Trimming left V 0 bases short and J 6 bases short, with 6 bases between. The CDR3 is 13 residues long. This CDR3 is CATSREARQPQHF. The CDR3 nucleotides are TGTGCCACCAGCAGAGAAGCACGTCAGCCCCAGCATTTT. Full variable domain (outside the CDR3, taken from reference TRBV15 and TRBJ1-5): DAMVIQNPRYQVTQFGKPVTLSCSQTLNHNVMYWYQQKSSQAPKLLFHYYDKDFNNEADTPDNFQSRRPNTSFCFLDIRSPGLGDTAMYLCATSREARQPQHFGDGTRLSIL.

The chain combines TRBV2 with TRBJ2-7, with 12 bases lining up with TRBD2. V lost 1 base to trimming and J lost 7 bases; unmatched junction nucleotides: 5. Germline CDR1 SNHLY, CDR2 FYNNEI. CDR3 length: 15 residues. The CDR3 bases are TGTGCCAGCAGTGAAGGACTAGCGGGAGTACGTGAGCAGTACTTC. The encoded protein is CASSEGLAGVREQYF.

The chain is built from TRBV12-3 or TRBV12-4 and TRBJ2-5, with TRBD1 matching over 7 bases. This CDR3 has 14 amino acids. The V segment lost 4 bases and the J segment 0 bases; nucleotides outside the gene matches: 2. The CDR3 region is CASSWTGYQETQYF. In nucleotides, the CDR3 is TGTGCCAGCAGTTGGACAGGCTACCAAGAGACCCAGTACTTC.

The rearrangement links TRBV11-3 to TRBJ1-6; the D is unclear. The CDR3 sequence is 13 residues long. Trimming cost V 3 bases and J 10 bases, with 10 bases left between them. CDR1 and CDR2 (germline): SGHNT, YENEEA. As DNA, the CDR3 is TGTGCCAGCAGCTTCGGGGATAGGTCACCCCTCCACTTT. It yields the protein CASSFGDRSPLHF.

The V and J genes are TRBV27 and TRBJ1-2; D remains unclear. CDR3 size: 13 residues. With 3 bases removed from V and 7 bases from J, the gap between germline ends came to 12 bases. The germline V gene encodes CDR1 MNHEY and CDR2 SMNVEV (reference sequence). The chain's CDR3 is CASSFQWGSGYTF. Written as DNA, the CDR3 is TGTGCCAGCAGTTTCCAGTGGGGTTCTGGCTACACCTTC.

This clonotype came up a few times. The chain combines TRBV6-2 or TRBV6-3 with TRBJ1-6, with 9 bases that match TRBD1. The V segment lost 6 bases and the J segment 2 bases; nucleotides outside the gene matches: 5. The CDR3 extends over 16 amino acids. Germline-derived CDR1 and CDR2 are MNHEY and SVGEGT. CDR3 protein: CASSDRGAAYNSPLHF. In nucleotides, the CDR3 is TGTGCCAGCAGCGACAGGGGGGCGGCCTATAATTCACCCCTCCACTTT.

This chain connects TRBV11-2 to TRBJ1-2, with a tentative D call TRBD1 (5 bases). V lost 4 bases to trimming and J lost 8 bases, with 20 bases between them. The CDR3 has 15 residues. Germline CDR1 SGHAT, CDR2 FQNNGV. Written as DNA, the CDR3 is TGTGCCAGCAGCTCTACAGGAAATACGGTTAGGGGCTACACCTTC. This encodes CASSSTGNTVRGYTF.

The chain's CDR3 is CASSQDMMGNTEAFF. CDR3 DNA sequence: TGTGCCAGCAGCCAAGATATGATGGGAAACACTGAAGCTTTCTTT. The rearrangement links TRBV4-2 to TRBJ1-1; D uncertain. CDR1 is LGHNA, CDR2 YNFKEQ, per germline. Trimming took off 0 bases at V and 2 bases at J, with 10 bases between the two ends. The CDR3 is 15 residues long.

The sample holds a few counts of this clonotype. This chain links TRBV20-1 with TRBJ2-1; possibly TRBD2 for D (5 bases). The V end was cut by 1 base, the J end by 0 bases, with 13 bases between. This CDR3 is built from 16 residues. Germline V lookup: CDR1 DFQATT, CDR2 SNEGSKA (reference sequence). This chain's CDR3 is CSARVFSASSYNEQFF. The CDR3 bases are TGCAGTGCTAGAGTTTTTAGCGCGAGCTCCTACAATGAGCAGTTCTTC.